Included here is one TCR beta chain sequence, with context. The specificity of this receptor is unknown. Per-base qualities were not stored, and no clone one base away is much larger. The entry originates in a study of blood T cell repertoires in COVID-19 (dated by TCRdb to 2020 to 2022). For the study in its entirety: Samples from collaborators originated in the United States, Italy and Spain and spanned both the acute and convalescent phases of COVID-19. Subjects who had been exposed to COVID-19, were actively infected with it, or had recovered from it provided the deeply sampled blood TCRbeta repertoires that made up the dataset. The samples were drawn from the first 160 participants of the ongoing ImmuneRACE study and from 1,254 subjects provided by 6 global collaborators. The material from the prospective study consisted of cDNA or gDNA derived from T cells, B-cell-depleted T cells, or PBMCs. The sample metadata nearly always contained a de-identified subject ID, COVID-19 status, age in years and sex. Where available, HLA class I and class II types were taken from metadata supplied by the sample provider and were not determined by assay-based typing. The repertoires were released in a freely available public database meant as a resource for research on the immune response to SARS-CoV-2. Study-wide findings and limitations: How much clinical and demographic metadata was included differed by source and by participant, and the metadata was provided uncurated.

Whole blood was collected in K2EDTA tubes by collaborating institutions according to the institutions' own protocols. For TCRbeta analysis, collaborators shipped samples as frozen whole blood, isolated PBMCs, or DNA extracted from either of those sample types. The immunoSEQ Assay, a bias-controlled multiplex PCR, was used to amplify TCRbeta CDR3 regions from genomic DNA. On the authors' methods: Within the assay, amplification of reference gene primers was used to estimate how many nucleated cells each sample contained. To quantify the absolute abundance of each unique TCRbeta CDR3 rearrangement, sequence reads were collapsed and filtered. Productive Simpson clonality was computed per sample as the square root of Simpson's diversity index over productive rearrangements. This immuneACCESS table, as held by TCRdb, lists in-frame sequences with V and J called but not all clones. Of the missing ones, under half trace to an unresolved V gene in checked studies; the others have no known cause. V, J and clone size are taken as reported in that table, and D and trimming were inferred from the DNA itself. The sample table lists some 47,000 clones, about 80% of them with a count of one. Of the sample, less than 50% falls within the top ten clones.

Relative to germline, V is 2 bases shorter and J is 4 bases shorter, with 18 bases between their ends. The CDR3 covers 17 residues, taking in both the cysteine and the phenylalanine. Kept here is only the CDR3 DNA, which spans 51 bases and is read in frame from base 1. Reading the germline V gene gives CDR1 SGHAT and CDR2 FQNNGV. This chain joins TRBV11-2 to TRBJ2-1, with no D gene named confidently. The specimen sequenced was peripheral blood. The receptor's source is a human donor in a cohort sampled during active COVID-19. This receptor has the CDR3 CASSLMSARRYYNEQFF. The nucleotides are TGTGCCAGCAGCTTAATGTCGGCCAGGCGCTATTACAATGAGCAGTTCTTC.